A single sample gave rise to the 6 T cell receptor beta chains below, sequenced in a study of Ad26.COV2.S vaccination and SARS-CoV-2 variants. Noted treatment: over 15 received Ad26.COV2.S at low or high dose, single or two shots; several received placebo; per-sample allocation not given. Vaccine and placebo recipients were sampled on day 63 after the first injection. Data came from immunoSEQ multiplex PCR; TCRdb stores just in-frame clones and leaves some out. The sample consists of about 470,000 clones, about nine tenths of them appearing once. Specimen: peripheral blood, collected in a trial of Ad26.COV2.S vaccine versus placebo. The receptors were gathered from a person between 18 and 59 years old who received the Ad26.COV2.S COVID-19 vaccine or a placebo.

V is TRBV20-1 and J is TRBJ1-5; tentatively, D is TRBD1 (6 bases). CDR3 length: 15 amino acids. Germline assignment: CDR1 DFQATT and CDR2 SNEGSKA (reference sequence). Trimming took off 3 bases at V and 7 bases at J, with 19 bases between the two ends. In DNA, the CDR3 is TGCAGTGCTAGTAAGTGGACAGTGGCTGGACAGCCCCAGCATTTT. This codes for CSASKWTVAGQPQHF.

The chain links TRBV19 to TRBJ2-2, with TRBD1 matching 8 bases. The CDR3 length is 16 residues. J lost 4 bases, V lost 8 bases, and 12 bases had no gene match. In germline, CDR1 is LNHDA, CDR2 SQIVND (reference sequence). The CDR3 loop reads CASQNPDRGGTGELFF. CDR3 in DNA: TGTGCCAGTCAAAACCCCGACAGGGGAGGCACCGGGGAGCTGTTTTTT.

The chain's CDR3 is CAISSRAGAVYEQYF. CDR3 sequence (DNA): TGTGCCATCAGTTCCCGGGCGGGGGCGGTCTACGAGCAGTACTTC. The chain couples TRBV10-3 to TRBJ2-7; D may be TRBD2 (7 bases). Germline CDR1 ENHRY, CDR2 SYGVKD. Trimming took 5 bases from V and 3 from J, leaving 17 bases between them. CDR3 length: 15 amino acids.

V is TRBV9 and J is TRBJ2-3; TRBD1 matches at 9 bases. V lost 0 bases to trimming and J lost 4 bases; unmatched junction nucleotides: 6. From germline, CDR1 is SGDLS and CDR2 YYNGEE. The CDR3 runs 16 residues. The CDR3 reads CASSVEPGQGSDTQYF. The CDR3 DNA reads TGTGCCAGCAGCGTAGAGCCGGGACAGGGATCAGATACGCAGTATTTT.

CDR3 bases: TGCAGTGCTAGTTTTCCGGGGGGCTATGGCTACACCTTC. Its protein is CSASFPGGYGYTF. The chain has TRBV20-1 and TRBJ1-2; D is perhaps TRBD1 (5 bases). CDR3 length: 13 residues. The V end lost 3 bases, the J end lost 4 bases, and 12 bases lay between the germline ends. Germline lookup yields CDR1 DFQATT and CDR2 SNEGSKA (reference sequence).

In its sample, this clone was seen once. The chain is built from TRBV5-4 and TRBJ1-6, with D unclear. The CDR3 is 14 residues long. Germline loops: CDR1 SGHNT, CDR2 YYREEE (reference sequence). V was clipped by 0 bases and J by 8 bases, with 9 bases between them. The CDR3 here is CASSLGITDSPLHF. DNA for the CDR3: TGTGCCAGCAGCTTGGGGATAACGGATTCACCCCTCCACTTT.